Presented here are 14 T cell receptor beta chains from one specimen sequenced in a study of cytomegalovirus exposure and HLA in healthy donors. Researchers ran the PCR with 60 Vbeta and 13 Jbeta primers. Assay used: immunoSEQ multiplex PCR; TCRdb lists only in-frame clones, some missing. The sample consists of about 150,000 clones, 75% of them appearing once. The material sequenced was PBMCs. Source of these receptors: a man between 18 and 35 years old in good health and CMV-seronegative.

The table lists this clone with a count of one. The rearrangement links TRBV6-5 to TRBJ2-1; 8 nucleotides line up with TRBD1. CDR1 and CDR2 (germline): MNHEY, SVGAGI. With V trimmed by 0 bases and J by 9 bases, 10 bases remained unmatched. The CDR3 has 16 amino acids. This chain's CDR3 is CASSYSRVQGASEQFF. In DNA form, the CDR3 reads TGTGCCAGCAGTTACTCGAGAGTCCAGGGGGCTAGTGAGCAGTTCTTC.

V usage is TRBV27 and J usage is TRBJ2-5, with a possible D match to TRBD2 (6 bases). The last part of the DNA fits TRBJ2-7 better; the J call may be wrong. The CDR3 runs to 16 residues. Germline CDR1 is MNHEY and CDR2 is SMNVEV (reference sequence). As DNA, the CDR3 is TGTGCCAGCAGTTCCGTGGCGGGGAATGGATACTACGAGCAGTACTTC. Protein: CASSSVAGNGYYEQYF.

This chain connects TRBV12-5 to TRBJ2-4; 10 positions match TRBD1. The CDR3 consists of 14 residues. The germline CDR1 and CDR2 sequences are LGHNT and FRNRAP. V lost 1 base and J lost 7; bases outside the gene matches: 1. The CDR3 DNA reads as TGTGCTAGTGGTTTGGGGACAGGGGGGAACATTCAGTACTTC. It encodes CASGLGTGGNIQYF.

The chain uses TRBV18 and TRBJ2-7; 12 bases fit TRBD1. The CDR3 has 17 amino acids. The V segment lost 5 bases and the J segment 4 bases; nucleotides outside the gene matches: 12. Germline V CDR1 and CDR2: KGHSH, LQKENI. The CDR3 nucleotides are TGTGCCAGCTCAGCCGGGACAGGGGGCGTTAAGGTTTACGAGCAGTACTTC. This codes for CASSAGTGGVKVYEQYF.

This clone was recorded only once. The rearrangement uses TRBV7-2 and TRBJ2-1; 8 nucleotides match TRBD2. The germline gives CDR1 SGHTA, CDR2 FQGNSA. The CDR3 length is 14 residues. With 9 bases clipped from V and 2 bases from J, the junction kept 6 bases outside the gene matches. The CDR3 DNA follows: TGTGCCAGTCTCACGGGGGGGGCCTACAATGAGCAGTTCTTC. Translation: CASLTGGAYNEQFF.

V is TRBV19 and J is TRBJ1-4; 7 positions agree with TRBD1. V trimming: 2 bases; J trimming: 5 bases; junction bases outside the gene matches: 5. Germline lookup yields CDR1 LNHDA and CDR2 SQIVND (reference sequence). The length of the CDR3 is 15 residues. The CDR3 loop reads CASSIQTGRNEKLFF. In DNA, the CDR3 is TGTGCCAGTAGTATACAGACAGGGCGAAATGAAAAACTGTTTTTT.

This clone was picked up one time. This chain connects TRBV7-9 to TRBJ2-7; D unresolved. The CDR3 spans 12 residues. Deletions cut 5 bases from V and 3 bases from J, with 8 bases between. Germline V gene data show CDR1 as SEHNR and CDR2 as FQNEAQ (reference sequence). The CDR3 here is CASSPPGYEQYF. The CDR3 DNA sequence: TGTGCCAGCAGCCCTCCAGGCTACGAGCAGTACTTC.

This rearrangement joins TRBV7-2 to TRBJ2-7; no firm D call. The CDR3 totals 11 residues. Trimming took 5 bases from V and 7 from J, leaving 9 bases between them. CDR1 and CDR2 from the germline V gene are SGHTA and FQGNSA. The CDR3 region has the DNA TGTGCCAGCAGCCTCCGGAGAGAGCAGTACTTC. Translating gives CASSLRREQYF. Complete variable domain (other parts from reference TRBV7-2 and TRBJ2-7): GAGVSQSPSNKVTEKGKDVELRCDPISGHTALYWYRQSLGQGLEFLIYFQGNSAPDKSGLPSDRFSAERTGGSVSTLTIQRTQQEDSAVYLCASSLRREQYFGPGTRLTVT.

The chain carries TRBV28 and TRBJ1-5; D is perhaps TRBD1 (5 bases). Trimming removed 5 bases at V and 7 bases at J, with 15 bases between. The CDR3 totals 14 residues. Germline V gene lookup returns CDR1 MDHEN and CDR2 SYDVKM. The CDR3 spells CASSPPREGQPQHF. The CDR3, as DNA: TGTGCCAGCAGTCCACCGAGGGAGGGGCAGCCCCAGCATTTT.

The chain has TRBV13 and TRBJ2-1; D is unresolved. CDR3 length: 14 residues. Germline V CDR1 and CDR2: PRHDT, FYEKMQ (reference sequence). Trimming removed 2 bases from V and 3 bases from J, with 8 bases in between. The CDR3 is CASSLRDFYNEQFF. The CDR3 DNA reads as TGTGCCAGCAGCTTACGTGACTTCTACAATGAGCAGTTCTTC.

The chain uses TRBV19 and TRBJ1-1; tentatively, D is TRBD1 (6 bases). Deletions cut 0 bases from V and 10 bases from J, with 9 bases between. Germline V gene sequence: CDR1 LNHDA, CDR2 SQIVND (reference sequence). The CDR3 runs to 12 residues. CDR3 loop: CASSIEGRGAFF. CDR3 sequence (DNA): TGTGCCAGTAGTATAGAGGGCAGGGGAGCTTTCTTT.

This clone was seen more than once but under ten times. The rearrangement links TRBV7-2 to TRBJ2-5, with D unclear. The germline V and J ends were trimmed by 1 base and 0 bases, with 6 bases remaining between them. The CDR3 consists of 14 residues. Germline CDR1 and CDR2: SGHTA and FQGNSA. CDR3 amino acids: CASSLVPNQETQYF. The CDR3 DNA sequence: TGTGCCAGCAGCTTAGTTCCTAACCAAGAGACCCAGTACTTC.

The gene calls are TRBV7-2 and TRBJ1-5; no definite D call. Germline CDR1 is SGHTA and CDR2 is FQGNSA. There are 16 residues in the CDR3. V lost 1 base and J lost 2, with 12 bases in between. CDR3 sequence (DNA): TGTGCCAGCAGCTTAGTGGCCCTAGCGGGCAATCAGCCCCAGCATTTT. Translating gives CASSLVALAGNQPQHF.

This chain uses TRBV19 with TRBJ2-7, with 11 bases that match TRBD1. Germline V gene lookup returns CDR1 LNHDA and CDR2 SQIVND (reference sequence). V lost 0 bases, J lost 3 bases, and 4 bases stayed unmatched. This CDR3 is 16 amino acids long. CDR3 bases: TGTGCCAGTAGTATAGAGCCGGGACAGGGGGTCTACGAGCAGTACTTC. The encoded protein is CASSIEPGQGVYEQYF.